This T cell receptor (beta chain) was captured in a study of blood T cells in healthy people across ages. A second PCR, run for roughly 7 to 12 cycles, used a sample-barcoded 5' primer plus a J-beta primer mix. TCRdb re-called the 5' RACE reads with MiXCR, one entry per CDR3 protein. The sample holds 750,000 to 950,000 distinct CDR3 sequences; almost 30% are singletons and the top ten take roughly 10%. Germline assignment: CDR1 SGHTA and CDR2 FQGNSA. Trimming removed 2 bases at V and 3 bases at J, with 5 bases between. The CDR3 sequence is 12 residues long. This clonotype was observed a few times. The same sample was also studied in work on T cells of mothers and their children.

The rearrangement joins TRBV7-2 to TRBJ2-7; no clear D. Sequenced material: blood. The receptor comes from a woman aged 40 to 49 in good health. The CDR3 is CASSLNCYEQYF. The CDR3 region has the DNA TGTGCCAGCAGCTTAAATTGCTACGAGCAGTACTTC.